The source of this TCR beta chain is a study of cytomegalovirus exposure and HLA in healthy donors. Background on the study: Earlier findings included some 100 million unique TCR beta sequences obtained from about 179 million T cells.

These donors counted as nominally healthy when sampled, but unrecorded immune exposures were likely. This CDR3 spans 16 amino acids. Germline V gene lookup returns CDR1 KGHSH and CDR2 LQKENI. V lost 0 bases and J lost 1, with 10 bases in between. Vbeta (60) and Jbeta (13) primers were used in the PCR. The table came from immunoSEQ multiplex PCR; TCRdb's copy has only in-frame clones and leaves some out. The data show around 190,000 clones, about 80% seen once. The J gene is TRBJ2-1, the V gene TRBV18; TRBD2 might be the D (6 bases). The source of this sequence is a woman aged 40 to 55 in good health and CMV-seronegative. The sequencing sample was made of PBMCs. CDR3: CASSPPVGRSYNEQFF. CDR3 nucleotide sequence: TGTGCCAGCTCACCACCCGTCGGGAGATCCTACAATGAGCAGTTCTTC. The whole variable domain, remainder taken from reference TRBV18 and TRBJ2-1, is NAGVMQNPRHLVRRRGQEARLRCSPMKGHSHVYWYRQLPEEGLKFMVYLQKENIIDESGMPKERFSAEFPKEGPSILRIQQVVRGDSAAYFCASSPPVGRSYNEQFFGPGTRLTVL.